In its sample, the clone carrying this T cell receptor (beta chain) ranks as medium-sized (0.01 to 0.1%). The sample comes from a study of spatial heterogeneity in lung cancer. Background on the study: Compared with alpha-chain sequences, beta-chain sequences were consistently detected in greater numbers.

The CDR3 has 20 residues. In germline, CDR1 is DFQATT, CDR2 SNEGSKA (reference sequence). The ends lost 5 bases at V and 0 bases at J; junction bases unmatched: 22. Stated time point: sample taken at primary tumor resection. TCRdb used MiXCR to reprocess the 5' RACE reads, holding one entry per CDR3 protein. In the table there are fewer than 5,500 distinct CDR3 sequences, 3% to 5% of which are singletons. This receptor was taken from a male donor with early-stage non-small cell lung cancer. This specimen was normal lung tissue next to the tumor, taken at surgery. The V gene is TRBV20-1, the J gene TRBJ2-1, with TRBD1 identical over 7 bases. The CDR3 protein is CSAGSKGARGGVSSYNEQFF. The CDR3 nucleotides are TGCAGTGCTGGCTCCAAGGGGGCGCGCGGTGGCGTAAGCTCCTACAATGAGCAGTTCTTC.